This paragraph reports one TCR beta chain. The target of this receptor is not known. There are no base qualities to consult, and no much larger clone falls within one base. The sequencer listed for this sample is Illumina NovaSeq 6000. TCRalpha and TCRbeta cDNA libraries were built by 5'RACE with constant-segment primers, adding sample barcodes and unique molecular identifiers. RNA was extracted from every sample with Trizol reagent. Libraries were amplified in two PCR steps, with a second sample barcode and Illumina TruSeq adapters added in the second step. Libraries were sequenced on an Illumina NovaSeq with 2 x 150 bp paired-end reads. From the authors' description of their analysis: Reads were demultiplexed and collapsed into UMI-guided consensus sequences with migec v1.2.7. Using mixcr v2.1.11, UMI consensuses were aligned to TRA and TRB V and J templates and then assembled into clonotypes. A clonotype was counted as expanded or contracted only when both edgeR and NoisET called the clonotype significant, with the noise models trained on biological replicates. For edgeR calls, a false discovery rate-adjusted p below 0.01 and a log2 fold-change threshold of 1 were applied. As an exploratory analysis of dynamics, max-normalized trajectories of the 1000 most abundant clonotypes were examined with PCA combined with hierarchical clustering. Each responding clone was given a CD4 or CD8 phenotype based on the CD4+ and CD8+ repertoires, which had been sequenced separately. The public reads were quality trimmed at Q25 with fastp and then assembled into clones with MiXCR by TCRdb, keeping productive beta chains. Rows are unified per CDR3 protein, each entry keeping the most common DNA and genes. Clone size and V and J calls follow TCRdb, not the original study. The sample table records a few hundred thousand distinct CDR3 sequences; over 15% of these occur just once. The ten largest clonotypes hold 20% to 25% of the sample.

PBMCs were isolated by Ficoll-Paque density gradient centrifugation. The sample belongs to a study of T-cell memory formation after mild COVID-19 (dated by TCRdb to the early 2020s). General notes on the study: TCR sequence clusters from the two donors were found to be largely donor specific. Longitudinal TCRalpha and TCRbeta repertoire sequencing tracked T-cell clones expanding and contracting after mild COVID-19 in a couple of donors. The cohort comprised two young, previously healthy adult volunteers, one female and one male. Here is what the overall study found, with its caveats: SARS-CoV-2 specificity of the second-wave clones peaking on day 37 was not confirmed. The detection of some responding clones in pre-infection memory suggests that pre-existing cross-reactive memory T cells joined the SARS-CoV-2 response. Clones that contracted from day 15 to 85 showed balanced CD4/CD8 phenotypes, whereas a second wave of clones that expanded from day 15 to 37 leaned towards CD4+. Contracting CD4+ clones were found mainly in CM and EM memory subsets, while CD8+ clones were enriched in EMRA. The study included only a couple of mild cases, and larger cohorts that include severe cases with pre-infection samples were judged to be necessary.

V loses 5 bases at its end and J loses 3 bases; junction bases beyond the gene matches: 3. From its cysteine to its phenylalanine, the CDR3 spans 13 amino acids. The only DNA kept is the CDR3, 39 bases in frame from the first base. The germline V gene (reference sequence) gives CDR1 as GTSNPN and CDR2 as SVGIG. This receptor chain uses TRBV30 and TRBJ2-1, and TRBD1 matches 8 of the central bases. This receptor was identified in a man younger than 35 who had mild COVID-19 (a few samples of this study predate the infection). The sample titles of this study are shuffled in the database, so cell type and time point are left out; the donor was told from shared clones. Sequencing was carried out using PBMCs or a T cell subset sorted from them (not recorded which). The DNA is as follows: TGTGCCTGGGAGACAGGGGTCTACAATGAGCAGTTCTTC. This gives the protein CAWETGVYNEQFF. With all but the CDR3 taken from the reference TRBV30 and TRBJ2-1 genes, the full variable domain is: SQTIHQWPATLVQPVGSPLSLECTVEGTSNPNLYWYRQAAGRGLQLLFYSVGIGQISSEVPQNLSASRPQDRQFILSSKKLLLSDSGFYLCAWETGVYNEQFFGPGTRLTVL.